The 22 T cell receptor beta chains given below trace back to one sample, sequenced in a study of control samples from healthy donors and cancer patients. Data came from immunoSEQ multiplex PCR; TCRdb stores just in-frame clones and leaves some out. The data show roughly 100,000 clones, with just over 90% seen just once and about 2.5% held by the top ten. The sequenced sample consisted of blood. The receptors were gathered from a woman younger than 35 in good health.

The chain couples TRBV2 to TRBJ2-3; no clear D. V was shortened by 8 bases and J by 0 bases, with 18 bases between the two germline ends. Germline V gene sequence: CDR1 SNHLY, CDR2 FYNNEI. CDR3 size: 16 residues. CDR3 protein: CASDIGYSPSTDTQYF. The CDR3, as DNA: TGTGCCAGCGACATTGGATACTCCCCTAGCACAGATACGCAGTATTTT.

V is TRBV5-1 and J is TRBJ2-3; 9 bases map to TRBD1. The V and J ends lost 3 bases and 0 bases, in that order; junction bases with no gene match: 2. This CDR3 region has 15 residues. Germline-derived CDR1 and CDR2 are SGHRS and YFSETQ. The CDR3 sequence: CASSSGQGSTDTQYF. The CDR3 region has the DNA TGCGCCAGCAGCTCGGGACAGGGAAGCACAGATACGCAGTATTTT.

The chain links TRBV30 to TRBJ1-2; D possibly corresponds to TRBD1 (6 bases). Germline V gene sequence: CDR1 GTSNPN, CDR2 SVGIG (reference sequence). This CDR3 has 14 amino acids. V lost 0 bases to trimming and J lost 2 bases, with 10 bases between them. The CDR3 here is CAWSVGGQNYGYTF. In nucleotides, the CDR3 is TGTGCCTGGAGTGTCGGGGGGCAAAACTATGGCTACACCTTC.

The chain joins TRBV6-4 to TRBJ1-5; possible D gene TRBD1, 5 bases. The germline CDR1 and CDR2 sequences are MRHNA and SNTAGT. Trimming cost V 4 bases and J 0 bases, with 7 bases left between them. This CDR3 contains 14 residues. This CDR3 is CASSAGFSNQPQHF. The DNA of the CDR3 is TGTGCCAGCAGTGCAGGGTTTAGCAATCAGCCCCAGCATTTT.

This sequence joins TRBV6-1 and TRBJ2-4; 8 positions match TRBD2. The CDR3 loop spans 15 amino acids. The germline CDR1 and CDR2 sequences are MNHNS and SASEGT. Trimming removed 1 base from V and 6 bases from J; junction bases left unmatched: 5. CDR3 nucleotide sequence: TGTGCCAGCAGTGAAGTGGCAAGCGGGAGAAACATTCAGTACTTC. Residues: CASSEVASGRNIQYF.

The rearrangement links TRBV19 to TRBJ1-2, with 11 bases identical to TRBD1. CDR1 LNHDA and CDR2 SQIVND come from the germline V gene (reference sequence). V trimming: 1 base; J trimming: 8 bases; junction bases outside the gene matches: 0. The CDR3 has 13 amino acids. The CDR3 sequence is CASSIGTGGGYTF. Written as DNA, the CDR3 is TGTGCCAGTAGTATAGGGACAGGGGGCGGCTACACCTTC.

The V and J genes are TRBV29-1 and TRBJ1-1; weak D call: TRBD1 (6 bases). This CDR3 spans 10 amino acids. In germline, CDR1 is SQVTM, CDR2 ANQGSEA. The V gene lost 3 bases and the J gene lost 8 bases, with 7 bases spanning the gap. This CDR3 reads CSVERGEAFF. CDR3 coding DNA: TGCAGCGTTGAGAGGGGGGAAGCTTTCTTT.

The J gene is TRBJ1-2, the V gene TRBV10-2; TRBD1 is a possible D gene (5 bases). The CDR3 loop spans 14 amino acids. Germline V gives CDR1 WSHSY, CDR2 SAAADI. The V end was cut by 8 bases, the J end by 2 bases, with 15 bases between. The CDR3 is CASGSGWDNYGYTF. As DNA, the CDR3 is TGCGCCAGCGGGTCGGGCTGGGACAACTATGGCTACACCTTC.

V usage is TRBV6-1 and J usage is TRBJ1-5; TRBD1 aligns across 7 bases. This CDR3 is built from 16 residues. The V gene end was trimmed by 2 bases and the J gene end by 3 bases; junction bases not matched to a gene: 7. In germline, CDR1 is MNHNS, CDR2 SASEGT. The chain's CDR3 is CASSEFLGTANQPQHF. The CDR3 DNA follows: TGTGCCAGCAGTGAATTTCTAGGGACAGCCAATCAGCCCCAGCATTTT.

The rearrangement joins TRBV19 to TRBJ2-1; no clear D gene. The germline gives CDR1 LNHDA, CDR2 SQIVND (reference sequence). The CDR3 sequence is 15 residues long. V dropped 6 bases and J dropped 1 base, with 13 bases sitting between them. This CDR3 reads CASRATVRSYNEQFF. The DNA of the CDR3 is TGTGCCAGTAGAGCCACTGTGCGGTCCTACAATGAGCAGTTCTTC. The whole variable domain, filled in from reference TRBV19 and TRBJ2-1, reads DGGITQSPKYLFRKEGQNVTLSCEQNLNHDAMYWYRQDPGQGLRLIYYSQIVNDFQKGDIAEGYSVSREKKESFPLTVTSAQKNPTAFYLCASRATVRSYNEQFFGPGTRLTVL.

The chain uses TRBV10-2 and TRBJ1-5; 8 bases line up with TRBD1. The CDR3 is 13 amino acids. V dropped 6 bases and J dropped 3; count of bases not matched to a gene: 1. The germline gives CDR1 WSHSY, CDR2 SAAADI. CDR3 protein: CASRGQVNQPQHF. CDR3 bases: TGCGCCAGCAGGGGACAGGTCAATCAGCCCCAGCATTTT.

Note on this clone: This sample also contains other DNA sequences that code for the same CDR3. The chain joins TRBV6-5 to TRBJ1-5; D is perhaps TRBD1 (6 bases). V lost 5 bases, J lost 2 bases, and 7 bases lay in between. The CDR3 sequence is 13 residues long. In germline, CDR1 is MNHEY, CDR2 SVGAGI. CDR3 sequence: CASSPGGNQPQHF. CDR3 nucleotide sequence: TGTGCCAGCAGTCCAGGGGGCAATCAGCCCCAGCATTTT.

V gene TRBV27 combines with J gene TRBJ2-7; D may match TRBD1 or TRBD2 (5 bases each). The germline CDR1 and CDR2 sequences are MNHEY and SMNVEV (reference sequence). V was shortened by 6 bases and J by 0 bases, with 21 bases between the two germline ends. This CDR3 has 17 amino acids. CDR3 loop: CASRPSRGERSSYEQYF. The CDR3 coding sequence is TGTGCCAGCAGACCCTCTCGGGGCGAGCGCTCCTCCTACGAGCAGTACTTC.

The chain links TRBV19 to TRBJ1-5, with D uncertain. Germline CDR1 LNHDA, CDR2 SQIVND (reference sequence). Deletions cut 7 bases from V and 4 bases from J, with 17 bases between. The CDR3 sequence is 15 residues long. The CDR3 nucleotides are TGTGCCAGTACCCCAAGGCGGGCAGCAAATCAGCCCCAGCATTTT. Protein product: CASTPRRAANQPQHF.

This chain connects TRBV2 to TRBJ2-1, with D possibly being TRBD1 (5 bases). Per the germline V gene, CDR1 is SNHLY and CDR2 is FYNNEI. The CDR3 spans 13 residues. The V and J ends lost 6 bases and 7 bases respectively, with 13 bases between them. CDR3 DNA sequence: TGTGCCAGCAGCACCCACACAGGTAATGAGCAGTTCTTC. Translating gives CASSTHTGNEQFF. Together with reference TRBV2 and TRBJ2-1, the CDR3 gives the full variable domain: EPEVTQTPSHQVTQMGQEVILRCVPISNHLYFYWYRQILGQKVEFLVSFYNNEISEKSEIFDDQFSVERPDGSNFTLKIRSTKLEDSAMYFCASSTHTGNEQFFGPGTRLTVL.

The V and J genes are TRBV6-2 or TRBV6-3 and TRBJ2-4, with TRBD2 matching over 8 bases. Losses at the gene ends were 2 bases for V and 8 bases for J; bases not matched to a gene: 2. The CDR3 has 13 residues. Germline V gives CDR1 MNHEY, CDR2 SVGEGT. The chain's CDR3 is CASSYSGRDIQYF. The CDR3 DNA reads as TGTGCCAGCAGTTACAGCGGGAGAGACATTCAGTACTTC.

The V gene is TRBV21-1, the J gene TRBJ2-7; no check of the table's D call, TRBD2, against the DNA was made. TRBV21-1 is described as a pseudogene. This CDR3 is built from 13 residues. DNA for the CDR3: TGTGCCAGCAGCAAAGAACGGCGGTACGAGCAGTACTTC. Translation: CASSKERRYEQYF.

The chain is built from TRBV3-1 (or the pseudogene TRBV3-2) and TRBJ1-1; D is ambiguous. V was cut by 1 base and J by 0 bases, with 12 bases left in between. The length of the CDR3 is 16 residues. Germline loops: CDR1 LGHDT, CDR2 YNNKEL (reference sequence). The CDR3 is CASSQGIPGLNTEAFF. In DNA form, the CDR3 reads TGTGCCAGCAGCCAAGGTATACCGGGCTTGAACACTGAAGCTTTCTTT.

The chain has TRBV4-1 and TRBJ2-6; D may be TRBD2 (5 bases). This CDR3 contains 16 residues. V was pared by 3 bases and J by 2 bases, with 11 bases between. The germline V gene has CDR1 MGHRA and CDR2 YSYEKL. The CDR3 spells CASSQTSGAGANVLTF. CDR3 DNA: TGCGCCAGCAGCCAGACGTCCGGGGCTGGGGCCAACGTCCTGACTTTC.

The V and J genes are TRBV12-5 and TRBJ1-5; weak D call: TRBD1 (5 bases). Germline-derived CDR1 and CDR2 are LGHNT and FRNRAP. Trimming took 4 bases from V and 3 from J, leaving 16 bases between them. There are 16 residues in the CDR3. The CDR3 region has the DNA TGTGCTAGTGGTTCATGGGGCGCGGGTCCCAATCAGCCCCAGCATTTT. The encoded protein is CASGSWGAGPNQPQHF. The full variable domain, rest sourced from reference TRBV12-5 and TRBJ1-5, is DARVTQTPRHKVTEMGQEVTMRCQPILGHNTVFWYRQTMMQGLELLAYFRNRAPLDDSGMPKDRFSAEMPDATLATLKIQPSEPRDSAVYFCASGSWGAGPNQPQHFGDGTRLSIL.

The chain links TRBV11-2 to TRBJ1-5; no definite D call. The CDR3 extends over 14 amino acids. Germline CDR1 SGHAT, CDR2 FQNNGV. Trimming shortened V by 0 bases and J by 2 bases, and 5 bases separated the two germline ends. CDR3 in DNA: TGTGCCAGCAGCTTAGACTATGGCAATCAGCCCCAGCATTTT. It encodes CASSLDYGNQPQHF.

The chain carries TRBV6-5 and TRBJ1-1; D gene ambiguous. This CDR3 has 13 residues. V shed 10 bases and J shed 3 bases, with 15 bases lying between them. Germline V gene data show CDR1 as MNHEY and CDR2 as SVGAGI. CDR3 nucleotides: TGTGCCATCTCCTGGAGGGAGGACACTGAAGCTTTCTTT. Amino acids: CAISWREDTEAFF.